Presented here are 22 T cell receptor beta chains from one specimen sequenced in a study of cytomegalovirus exposure and HLA in healthy donors. Use of 60 Vbeta and 13 Jbeta primers characterized the PCR. Here immunoSEQ multiplex PCR was the method, and the copy in TCRdb shows in-frame clones only, minus some. The sample includes approximately 170,000 clones, roughly 80% of them seen just once. Material: PBMCs. These receptors were obtained from a man aged 50-60 years in good health and CMV-seropositive.

The chain has TRBV11-2 and TRBJ1-6; D remains unclear. The V end was cut by 2 bases, the J end by 0 bases, with 17 bases between. The CDR3 totals 19 residues. The germline gives CDR1 SGHAT, CDR2 FQNNGV. The CDR3: CASSLFPYITLSYNSPLHF. Here the CDR3 DNA reads TGTGCCAGCAGCTTATTTCCTTACATTACCCTCTCCTATAATTCACCCCTCCACTTT.

About this clone: In the same sample, other DNA sequences code for this CDR3. V is TRBV28 and J is TRBJ1-6, with a possible D match to TRBD1 (5 bases). V lost 1 base and J lost 0, with 13 bases in between. The CDR3 is 18 residues long. The V gene's germline CDR1 is MDHEN and CDR2 SYDVKM. CDR3 bases: TGTGCCAGCAGTTTATTAAGCGGGGGGAGCTCCTATAATTCACCCCTCCACTTT. It codes for CASSLLSGGSSYNSPLHF. Full variable domain (rest looked up from reference TRBV28 and TRBJ1-6): DVKVTQSSRYLVKRTGEKVFLECVQDMDHENMFWYRQDPGLGLRLIYFSYDVKMKEKGDIPEGYSVSREKKERFSLILESASTNQTSMYLCASSLLSGGSSYNSPLHFGNGTRLTVT.

The genes are TRBV5-4 and TRBJ2-5; 7 bases agree with TRBD2. V lost 4 bases, J lost 5 bases, and 8 bases stayed unmatched. Per germline, CDR1 SGHNT and CDR2 YYREEE (reference sequence). CDR3 size: 14 residues. DNA for the CDR3: TGTGCCAGCAGCCTCGGATCCGGGGGGGAGACCCAGTACTTC. Its protein is CASSLGSGGETQYF.

Concerning this clone: Different DNA sequences within this sample yield the same CDR3. The rearrangement joins TRBV2 to TRBJ2-5; 7 nucleotides align to TRBD1. CDR1 is SNHLY, CDR2 FYNNEI, per germline. J gave up 2 bases and V 3 bases, and 3 bases lay outside the gene matches. The CDR3 contains 14 residues. The DNA for the CDR3 is TGTGCCAGCAGTGATCGGACAGGTCAAGAGACCCAGTACTTC. Protein product: CASSDRTGQETQYF.

The chain combines TRBV27 with TRBJ2-7; D is perhaps TRBD1 (5 bases). This CDR3 has 14 amino acids. V was trimmed by 1 base and J by 2 bases, leaving 9 bases between them. Germline V lookup: CDR1 MNHEY, CDR2 SMNVEV (reference sequence). Here the CDR3 reads CASSLYPGTYEQYF. The CDR3 DNA sequence: TGTGCCAGCAGTTTATACCCAGGGACCTACGAGCAGTACTTC.

The genes are TRBV6-5 and TRBJ2-7, with a tentative D call TRBD2 (5 bases). V was trimmed by 8 bases and J by 2 bases, leaving 13 bases between them. Germline V CDR1 and CDR2: MNHEY, SVGAGI. The CDR3 contains 13 residues. CDR3 loop: CASRGTAAYEQYF. Written as DNA, the CDR3 is TGTGCCAGCCGGGGTACAGCCGCCTACGAGCAGTACTTC.

V gene TRBV7-9 combines with J gene TRBJ1-1, with D hard to call. From germline, CDR1 is SEHNR and CDR2 FQNEAQ (reference sequence). The V end lost 0 bases, the J end lost 0 bases, and 5 bases lay between the germline ends. The CDR3 spans 14 residues. CDR3 sequence reads: CASSLASLNTEAFF. CDR3 DNA: TGTGCCAGCAGCTTAGCCAGTTTGAACACTGAAGCTTTCTTT.

The gene calls are TRBV2 and TRBJ1-4, with 7 bases lining up with TRBD1. Unmatched junction bases numbered 14, after V lost 0 bases and J lost 7 bases. Per germline, CDR1 SNHLY and CDR2 FYNNEI. This CDR3 is built from 18 residues. The CDR3 bases are TGTGCCAGCAGTGAAGCGCTTCGGGCAGGGGGTGTGGGTGAAAAACTGTTTTTT. Its translation: CASSEALRAGGVGEKLFF.

This chain connects TRBV15 to TRBJ1-5, with 10 bases lining up with TRBD1. After removal of 0 bases from V and 5 bases from J, the junction contained 10 bases not matched to a gene. The CDR3 consists of 18 residues. Per the germline V gene, CDR1 is LNHNV and CDR2 is YYDKDF (reference sequence). CDR3 coding DNA: TGTGCCACCAGCAGAGATGGGTACCGACAGGGGGCTTATCAGCCCCAGCATTTT. Its translation is CATSRDGYRQGAYQPQHF.

J is TRBJ2-3 and V is TRBV4-3; D possibly corresponds to TRBD2 (5 bases). Trimming stripped 2 bases from V and 6 bases from J, with 9 bases between. Germline loops: CDR1 LGHNA, CDR2 YSLEER. This CDR3 region has 13 residues. This chain's CDR3 is CASSQTTTDTQYF. CDR3 nucleotide sequence: TGCGCCAGCAGCCAAACGACTACTGATACGCAGTATTTT.

This chain joins TRBV20-1 and TRBJ2-7; perhaps TRBD2 as D (5 bases). Germline-derived CDR1 and CDR2 are DFQATT and SNEGSKA (reference sequence). The CDR3 runs 11 residues. V dropped 7 bases and J dropped 4 bases, with 11 bases sitting between them. CDR3 loop: CSVGPGYEQYF. The CDR3 DNA is TGCAGTGTTGGCCCGGGGTACGAGCAGTACTTC.

The chain links TRBV19 to TRBJ2-1; 10 positions agree with TRBD2. Germline trimming cut 4 bases from V and 5 bases from J; bases unmatched to any gene: 2. CDR1 LNHDA and CDR2 SQIVND come from the germline V gene (reference sequence). CDR3 length: 14 amino acids. CDR3 protein: CASSKREGNNEQFF. The CDR3 nucleotides read TGTGCCAGTAGTAAGCGGGAGGGTAACAATGAGCAGTTCTTC.

The gene calls are TRBV7-2 and TRBJ1-1; maybe TRBD1 (5 bases). Trimming left V 1 base short and J 6 bases short, with 12 bases between. This CDR3 is built from 14 residues. The germline gives CDR1 SGHTA, CDR2 FQGNSA. DNA of the CDR3: TGTGCCAGCAGCTTAGAGCGGGGGAGGGCTGAAGCTTTCTTT. Protein: CASSLERGRAEAFF.

The chain joins TRBV18 to TRBJ1-5; no reliable D call. V shed 6 bases and J shed 2 bases, with 17 bases lying between them. This CDR3 region has 16 residues. Germline V gives CDR1 KGHSH, CDR2 LQKENI. The CDR3: CASSDYGRGGNQPQHF. The CDR3 DNA reads as TGTGCCAGCTCCGACTACGGGCGAGGCGGCAATCAGCCCCAGCATTTT.

The chain carries TRBV5-1 and TRBJ2-5, with TRBD2 matching over 7 bases. Germline V gene lookup returns CDR1 SGHRS and CDR2 YFSETQ. J gave up 1 base and V 4 bases, and 1 base lay outside the gene matches. This CDR3 has 13 amino acids. The CDR3 here is CASSTGGQETQYF. For the CDR3, the DNA is TGCGCCAGCAGCACGGGGGGCCAAGAGACCCAGTACTTC.

The chain uses TRBV15 and TRBJ2-1; TRBD2 agrees at 10 bases. There are 16 residues in the CDR3. V gave up 0 bases and J gave up 8 bases; unmatched junction bases: 7. Looked up from germline, CDR1 is LNHNV and CDR2 is YYDKDF (reference sequence). This CDR3 is CATSRDLAGAGHEQFF. The CDR3 nucleotides are TGTGCCACCAGCAGAGATCTAGCGGGAGCAGGCCATGAGCAGTTCTTC.

The CDR3 sequence: CASSHRPSGGYTF. CDR3 DNA: TGTGCCAGCAGCCATAGGCCCAGCGGTGGCTACACCTTC. The rearrangement joins TRBV11-2 to TRBJ1-2; D ambiguous. V was pared by 5 bases and J by 7 bases, with 14 bases between. This CDR3 contains 13 residues. Germline CDR1 SGHAT, CDR2 FQNNGV.

The chain employs TRBV7-9 and TRBJ2-1; TRBD2 agrees at 7 bases. Germline CDR1 reads SEHNR; CDR2 reads FQNEAQ (reference sequence). There are 17 residues in the CDR3. V lost 6 bases to trimming and J lost 3 bases; unmatched junction nucleotides: 14. The DNA for the CDR3 is TGTGCCAGCAGTCTTCTAGGGCGGGAGACTGTCTACAATGAGCAGTTCTTC. Translated, it gives CASSLLGRETVYNEQFF. Full variable domain (outside the CDR3, taken from reference TRBV7-9 and TRBJ2-1): DTGVSQNPRHKITKRGQNVTFRCDPISEHNRLYWYRQTLGQGPEFLTYFQNEAQLEKSRLLSDRFSAERPKGSFSTLEIQRTEQGDSAMYLCASSLLGRETVYNEQFFGPGTRLTVL.

V is TRBV6-5 and J is TRBJ1-4; perhaps TRBD1 as D (5 bases). The CDR3 has 15 residues. V shed 6 bases and J shed 0 bases, with 11 bases lying between them. Germline CDR1 and CDR2: MNHEY and SVGAGI. The CDR3 coding sequence is TGTGCCAGCAGCCTCGGAGGGGCAACTAATGAAAAACTGTTTTTT. This sequence encodes CASSLGGATNEKLFF.

The CDR3 sequence: CASSFIGTRGGETQYF. The CDR3 DNA is TGTGCCAGCAGTTTTATAGGGACTAGGGGGGGGGAGACCCAGTACTTC. This chain joins TRBV6-5 and TRBJ2-5; 8 bases map to TRBD2. With V trimmed by 4 bases and J by 5 bases, 12 bases remained unmatched. The germline V gene has CDR1 MNHEY and CDR2 SVGAGI. The CDR3 has 16 residues.

The table lists this clone with a count of one. A read error may produce the germline difference seen at one junction end. The chain combines TRBV18 with TRBJ1-4; D is possibly TRBD1 (6 bases). CDR1 and CDR2 from the germline V gene are KGHSH and LQKENI. This CDR3 comprises 14 residues. CDR3 DNA sequence: TGTGCCAGCTCACCGCGCAGGGGTGATGAAAAACTATTTTTT. Protein sequence: CASSPRRGDEKLFF.

This clone was recorded only once. This sample also contains other DNA sequences that code for the same CDR3. The chain links TRBV5-1 to TRBJ2-7; 7 bases are a match to TRBD1. Germline loops: CDR1 SGHRS, CDR2 YFSETQ. The CDR3 length is 17 residues. V was clipped by 9 bases and J by 0 bases; unmatched bases: 18. The CDR3 region has the DNA TGCGCCATCCCTCACGACAGGGCCAGTGATTACTCCTACGAGCAGTACTTC. Its translation is CAIPHDRASDYSYEQYF.